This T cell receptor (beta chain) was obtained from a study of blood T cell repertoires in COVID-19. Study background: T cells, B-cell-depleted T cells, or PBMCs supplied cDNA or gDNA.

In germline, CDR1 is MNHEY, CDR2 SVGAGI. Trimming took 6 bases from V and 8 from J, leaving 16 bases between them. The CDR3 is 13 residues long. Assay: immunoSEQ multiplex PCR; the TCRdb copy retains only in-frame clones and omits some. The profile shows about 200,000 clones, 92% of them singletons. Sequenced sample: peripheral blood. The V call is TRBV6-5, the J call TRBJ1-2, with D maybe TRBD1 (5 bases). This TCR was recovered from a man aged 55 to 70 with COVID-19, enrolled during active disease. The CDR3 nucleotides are TGTGCCAGCAGAAACGCCCCCGGGGGGGGCTACACCTTC. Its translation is CASRNAPGGGYTF.